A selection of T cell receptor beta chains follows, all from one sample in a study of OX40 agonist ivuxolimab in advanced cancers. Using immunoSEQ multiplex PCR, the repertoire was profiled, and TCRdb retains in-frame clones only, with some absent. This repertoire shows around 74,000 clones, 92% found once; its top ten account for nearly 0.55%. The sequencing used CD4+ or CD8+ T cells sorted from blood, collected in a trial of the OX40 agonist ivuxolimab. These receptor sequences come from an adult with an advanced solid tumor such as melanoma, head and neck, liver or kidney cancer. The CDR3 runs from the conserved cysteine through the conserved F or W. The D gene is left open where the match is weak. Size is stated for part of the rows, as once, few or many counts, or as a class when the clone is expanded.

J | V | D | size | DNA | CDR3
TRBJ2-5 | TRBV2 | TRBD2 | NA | TGTGCCAGCTCCGGAGGCAGCGGGAGCCCCGGGGAGACCCAGTACTTC | CASSGGSGSPGETQYF
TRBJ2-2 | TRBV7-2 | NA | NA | TGTGCCAGCAGCTTAGGGGTTACAAGGGACACCGGGGAGCTGTTTTTT | CASSLGVTRDTGELFF
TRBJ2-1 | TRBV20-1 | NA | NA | TGCAGTGCTCAGACCCCCTTTAAGCAGTTCTTC | CSAQTPFKQFF
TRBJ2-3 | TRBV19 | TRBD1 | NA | TGTGCCAGTAGTGTCGACAGGGTGACAGATACGCAGTATTTT | CASSVDRVTDTQYF
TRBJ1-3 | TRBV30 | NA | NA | TGTGCCTGGAGTCAGACAGTCTCTGGAAACACCATATATTTT | CAWSQTVSGNTIYF
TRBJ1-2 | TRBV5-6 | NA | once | TGTGCCAGCAGCCCCCTGTCCCGGGCCTATGGCTACACCTTC | CASSPLSRAYGYTF
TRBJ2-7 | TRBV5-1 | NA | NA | TGCGCCAGCAGCTTAACGGGACACCTTATGAACTCCTACGAGCAGTACTTC | CASSLTGHLMNSYEQYF
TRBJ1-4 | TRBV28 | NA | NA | TGTGCCAGCACTTTCACGGTGGGCGGGGGGTACGAAAAACTGTTTTTT | CASTFTVGGGYEKLFF
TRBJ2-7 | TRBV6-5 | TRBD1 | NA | TGTGCCAGCAGATTAACAGGGGCCTACGAGCAGTACTTC | CASRLTGAYEQYF
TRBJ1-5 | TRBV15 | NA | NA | TGTGCCACCAGCAGCTACGACAGGCGATCGTATAGCAATCAGCCCCAGCATTTT | CATSSYDRRSYSNQPQHF
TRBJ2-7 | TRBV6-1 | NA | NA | TGTGCCAGCAGTGTATCAGGGAATAACTACGAGCAGTACTTC | CASSVSGNNYEQYF
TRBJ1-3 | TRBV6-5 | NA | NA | TGTGCCAGCAGACCGAACAGGAACCCTGGAAACACCATATATTTT | CASRPNRNPGNTIYF
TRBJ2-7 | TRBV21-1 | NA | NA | TGTGCCATAGCGGTGTGGCAGTACTTC | CAIAVWQYF
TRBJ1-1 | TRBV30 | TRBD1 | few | TGTGCCTGGAGTGTAAGACAGGGGGACACTGAAGCTTTCTTT | CAWSVRQGDTEAFF
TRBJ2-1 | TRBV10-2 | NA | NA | TGCGCCAGCAGCGGGGGGCCTAGCGTTAGACAAAATGAGCAGTTCTTC | CASSGGPSVRQNEQFF
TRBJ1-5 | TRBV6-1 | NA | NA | TGTGCCAGCACCGATGGTCAGCCCCAGCATTTT | CASTDGQPQHF
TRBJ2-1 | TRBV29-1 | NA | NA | TGCAGCGTTGGGACGGTCGAGTTCTTC | CSVGTVEFF
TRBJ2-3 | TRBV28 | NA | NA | TGTGCCAGCAGTAGGGATGACACAGATACGCAGTATTTT | CASSRDDTDTQYF
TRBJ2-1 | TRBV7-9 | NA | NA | TGTGCCAGCAGCTTACAGGGGACTACCGATGAGCAGTTCTTC | CASSLQGTTDEQFF
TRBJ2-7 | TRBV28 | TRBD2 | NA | TGTGCCAGCAGTCCCAGTCTAGCGGGAGCCGCCTACGAGCAGTACTTC | CASSPSLAGAAYEQYF
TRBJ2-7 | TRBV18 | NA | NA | TGTGCCAGCTCACCAGAGGTTTCCTACGAGCAGTACTTC | CASSPEVSYEQYF
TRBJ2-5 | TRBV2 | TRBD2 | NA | TGTGCCAGCAGTGAAGCGCGGGCTAGCGGGAGGGGAGAGACCCAGTACTTC | CASSEARASGRGETQYF
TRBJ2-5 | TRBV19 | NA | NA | TGTGCCAGTAGTATCGGTCCAGGTCAGCAAGAGACCCAGTACTTC | CASSIGPGQQETQYF
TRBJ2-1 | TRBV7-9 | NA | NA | TGTGCCAGCAGCTTAGCGACGAGCGGGCAGTTCTTC | CASSLATSGQFF
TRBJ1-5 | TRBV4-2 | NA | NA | TGTGCCAGCAGCCGCCTAAGGGGCGGCAATCAGCCCCAGCATTTT | CASSRLRGGNQPQHF
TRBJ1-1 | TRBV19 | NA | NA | TGTGCCAGTAGTATAAGGGAGAGGGACACTGAAGCTTTCTTT | CASSIRERDTEAFF
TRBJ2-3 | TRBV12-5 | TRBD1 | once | TGTGCTAGTGGTTTGGACAGGGGAAGCACAGATACGCAGTATTTT | CASGLDRGSTDTQYF
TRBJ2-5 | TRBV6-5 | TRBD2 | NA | TGTGCCAGCAGGGAAACTAGCGGGGGGTTGGGGGCCCAGTACTTC | CASRETSGGLGAQYF
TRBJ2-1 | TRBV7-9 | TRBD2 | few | TGTGCCAGCAGCTTAATAGCGGGAGGGAGGGGTGAGCAGTTCTTC | CASSLIAGGRGEQFF
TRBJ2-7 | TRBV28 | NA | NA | TGTGCCAGCCGCAGGGGAAGGGGGGGCTACGAGCAGTACTTC | CASRRGRGGYEQYF
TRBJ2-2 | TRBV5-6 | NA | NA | TGTGCCAGCAGCTCCGTAGCGAGTCGTACCGGGGAGCTGTTTTTT | CASSSVASRTGELFF
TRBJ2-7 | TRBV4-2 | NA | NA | TGTGCCAGCAGCCGGGTTGGGACTGGTACCTACGAGCAGTACTTC | CASSRVGTGTYEQYF
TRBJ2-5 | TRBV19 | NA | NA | TGTGCCAGTAGTATGGGCAGGGCCGGGCAAGAGACCCAGTACTTC | CASSMGRAGQETQYF
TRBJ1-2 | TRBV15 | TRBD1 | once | TGTGCCACCAGCACAACCAAGGAAGGGGGCGCGCTCGGTGGCTACACCTTC | CATSTTKEGGALGGYTF
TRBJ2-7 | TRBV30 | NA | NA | TGTGCCTGGATCCCAACCGCCTACGAGCAGTACTTC | CAWIPTAYEQYF
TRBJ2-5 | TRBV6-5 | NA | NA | TGTGCCAGCAGGGAGAGTACTCAAGAGACCCAGTACTTC | CASRESTQETQYF
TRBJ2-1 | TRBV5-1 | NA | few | TGCGCCAGCAGCCTGCGGGGGCCAGTCAATGAGCAGTTCTTC | CASSLRGPVNEQFF
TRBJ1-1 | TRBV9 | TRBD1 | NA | TGTGCCAGCAGCCTCCGACAGGGAGGGAACACTGAAGCTTTCTTT | CASSLRQGGNTEAFF
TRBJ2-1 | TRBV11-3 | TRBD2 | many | TGTGCCAGCAGCTCAGGCGTCTCGGCGGGAGAAGATGAGCAGTTCTTC | CASSSGVSAGEDEQFF
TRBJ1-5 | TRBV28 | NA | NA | TGTGCCAGTGAGGGCTCCAATCAGCCCCAGCATTTT | CASEGSNQPQHF
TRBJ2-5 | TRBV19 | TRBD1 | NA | TGTGCCAGTAGTTCCCGCCGGGACAGGGTGGGAGAGACCCAGTACTTC | CASSSRRDRVGETQYF
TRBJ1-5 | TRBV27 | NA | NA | TGTGCCAGCAGTTCCAGGGAGGGCGGCAATCAGCCCCAGCATTTT | CASSSREGGNQPQHF
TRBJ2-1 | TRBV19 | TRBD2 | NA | TGTGCCAGTAGTACCGGGACTAGCGGTCGGAATGAGCAGTTCTTC | CASSTGTSGRNEQFF
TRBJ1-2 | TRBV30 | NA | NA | TGTGCCTGGGCCACAGGGAACTATGGCTACACCTTC | CAWATGNYGYTF
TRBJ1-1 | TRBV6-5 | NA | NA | TGTGCCAGCAGTTTTCGACAGAGGAACACTGAAGCTTTCTTT | CASSFRQRNTEAFF
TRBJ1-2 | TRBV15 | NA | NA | TGTGCCACCAGCAGAGGGGGCGCCGACTATGGCTACACCTTC | CATSRGGADYGYTF
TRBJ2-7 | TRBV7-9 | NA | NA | TGTGCCAGCAGCTTAATGAGCAGCTCCTACGAGCAGTACTTC | CASSLMSSSYEQYF
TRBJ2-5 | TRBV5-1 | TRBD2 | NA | TGCGCCAGCAGCCCGGCGGGGGGAAGAGAGACCCAGTACTTC | CASSPAGGRETQYF
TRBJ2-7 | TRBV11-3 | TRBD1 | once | TGTGCCAGCAGCGGCGGGACAGGGGGCTACGAGCAGTACTTC | CASSGGTGGYEQYF
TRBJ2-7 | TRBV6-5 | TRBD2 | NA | TGTGCCAGCAGTTACAGGGGAGCGGGAGAGGGCTACGAGCAGTACTTC | CASSYRGAGEGYEQYF
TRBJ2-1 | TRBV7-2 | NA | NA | TGTGCCAGCAGCCCCGGGGTAGCGAGGAATGAGCAGTTCTTC | CASSPGVARNEQFF
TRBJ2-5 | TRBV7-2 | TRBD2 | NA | TGTGCCAGCAGCTTAGTAGCGGGAGGGGTCCAAGAGACCCAGTACTTC | CASSLVAGGVQETQYF
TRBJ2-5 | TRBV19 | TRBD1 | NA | TGTGCCAGTAGTATTGGGACAGCTCAAGAGACCCAGTACTTC | CASSIGTAQETQYF
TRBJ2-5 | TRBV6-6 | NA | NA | TGTGCCAGCAGTTACTCCGACAGGCCTCAAGAGACCCAGTACTTC | CASSYSDRPQETQYF
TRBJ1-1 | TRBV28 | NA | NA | TGTGCCAGCGACTCTCGGGACTGGGGATCTTTGGCTTTCTTT | CASDSRDWGSLAFF
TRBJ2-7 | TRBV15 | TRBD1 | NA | TGTGCCACCAGCCGACTCAGGGGCAGGGGGCGCGAGCAGTACTTC | CATSRLRGRGREQYF
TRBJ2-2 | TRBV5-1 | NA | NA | TGCGCCAGCAGCTTGGTATCAGGTTCGAACACCGGGGAGCTGTTTTTT | CASSLVSGSNTGELFF
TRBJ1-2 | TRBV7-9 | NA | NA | TGTGCCAGCAGCCCAAGGGGGGGCGATGGCTACACCTTC | CASSPRGGDGYTF
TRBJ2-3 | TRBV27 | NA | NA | TGTGCCAGCAGTTTATTTGGGGCTAGCGACACAGATACGCAGTATTTT | CASSLFGASDTDTQYF